This T cell receptor (beta chain) was sequenced during a study of cytomegalovirus exposure and HLA in healthy donors. Study-level findings and limits: Among immune exposure information, only CMV serostatus was available. Later, TCR association rates were found to vary by HLA locus, highest for DRB1 and lowest for HLA-C. Among TCR beta chains of equal frequency, HLA-associated ones were more clonally expanded in a later analysis.

Note on this clone: Its antigen remains unidentified.

Researchers ran the PCR with 60 Vbeta and 13 Jbeta primers. Generated by immunoSEQ multiplex PCR, the TCRdb table keeps only in-frame clones and is missing some. This sample has some 140,000 clones; roughly three quarters occur once, and the top ten carry 13%. Germline CDR1 and CDR2: LNHDA and SQIVND (reference sequence). The V and J ends lost 5 bases and 4 bases respectively, with 11 bases between them. This CDR3 has 13 amino acids. The V call is TRBV19, the J call TRBJ1-2; no definite D call. This TCR was recovered from a young man in good health and CMV-seropositive. Sample: PBMCs. The CDR3 loop reads CASSWAAGYGYTF. The CDR3, as DNA: TGTGCCAGTAGTTGGGCAGCTGGCTATGGCTACACCTTC.